The 8 T cell receptor beta chains below all came from one sample that was sequenced in a study of spatial heterogeneity in lung cancer. Whole-study results and caveats: It was found that expanded intratumoral alpha and beta TCR counts tracked tumor mutation counts.

Antigen specificity for these receptors is unknown. The sample's time point: sample taken at primary tumor resection. TCRdb processed the 5' RACE reads anew with MiXCR; each CDR3 protein has one entry. The sample yields fewer than 4,000 distinct CDR3 sequences, roughly 9.4% seen once. Here the sequenced sample was lung tumor tissue, taken at surgery. Receptors originate from a male donor with early-stage non-small cell lung cancer.

This clonotype was found many times. The chain uses TRBV2 and TRBJ2-3, with TRBD2 matching 12 bases. The CDR3 is 15 amino acids. The J segment lost 7 bases and the V segment lost 4 bases, leaving 6 bases of the junction unmatched. CDR1 and CDR2 (germline): SNHLY, FYNNEI. CDR3 sequence (DNA): TGTGCCAGCAGTGTAGGACTAGCGGGGCTTAATACGCAGTATTTT. This translates into CASSVGLAGLNTQYF.

This clonotype is classed as medium-sized (0.01 to 0.1%). This rearrangement joins TRBV7-2 to TRBJ2-7; TRBD2 aligns across 8 bases. The ends lost 1 base at V and 6 bases at J; junction bases unmatched: 8. This CDR3 region has 15 residues. Germline CDR1 reads SGHTA; CDR2 reads FQGNSA. CDR3 bases: TGTGCCAGCAGCTTAGTGTCTAGCGGGTCTGCCGAGCAGTACTTC. This sequence encodes CASSLVSSGSAEQYF.

This clonotype has just a few counts. V gene TRBV28 combines with J gene TRBJ2-7; TRBD2 aligns across 8 bases. The CDR3 has 17 residues. V lost 5 bases and J lost 5; bases outside the gene matches: 17. In germline, CDR1 is MDHEN, CDR2 SYDVKM. CDR3 coding DNA: TGTGCCAGCAGTCCCGACCGGGGGAGCGGGAGACAGGACGAGCAGTACTTC. Translating gives CASSPDRGSGRQDEQYF.

The table lists this clonotype with many counts. The rearrangement uses TRBV9 and TRBJ2-5; no reliable D call. Germline values: CDR1 SGDLS, CDR2 YYNGEE. This CDR3 comprises 14 residues. Deletions cut 0 bases from V and 2 bases from J, with 8 bases between. The CDR3 region has the DNA TGTGCCAGCAGCGTAGGCGGAGTTCAAGAGACCCAGTACTTC. Translation gives CASSVGGVQETQYF.

With respect to this clonotype: This may be a read error, as it is one base from a much larger clone. The rearrangement links TRBV7-2 to TRBJ2-2; D unresolved. CDR3 length: 12 residues. V lost 2 bases to trimming and J lost 5 bases, with 3 bases between them. Germline assignment: CDR1 SGHTA and CDR2 FQGNSA. CDR3 sequence: CTSSLRTGELFF. CDR3 DNA: TGTACCAGCAGCTTACGGACCGGGGAGCTGTTTTTT.

The chain recombines TRBV6-6 with TRBJ1-1; TRBD1 is a possible D gene (5 bases). Germline V gene data show CDR1 as MNHNY and CDR2 as SVGAGI (reference sequence). The CDR3 totals 16 residues. The germline V and J ends were trimmed by 0 bases and 1 base, with 12 bases remaining between them. The CDR3 DNA is TGTGCCAGCAGTTACTCTGTAGGCAGGGAGAACACTGAAGCTTTCTTT. This encodes CASSYSVGRENTEAFF.

This clonotype is medium-sized by share. This chain joins TRBV10-3 and TRBJ1-5; TRBD1 aligns across 7 bases. V gave up 10 bases and J gave up 3 bases; unmatched junction bases: 3. Germline-derived CDR1 and CDR2 are ENHRY and SYGVKD. CDR3 length: 12 amino acids. The CDR3 nucleotides read TGTGCCACGGGACAGCCCAATCAGCCCCAGCATTTT. Translated, it gives CATGQPNQPQHF.

This clonotype has just a few counts. V usage is TRBV29-1 and J usage is TRBJ2-7, with D perhaps TRBD1 (6 bases). The CDR3 covers 14 residues. Trimming removed 6 bases from V and 0 bases from J, with 15 bases in between. Germline loops: CDR1 SQVTM, CDR2 ANQGSEA. CDR3 sequence reads: CSVAGTSSSYEQYF. As DNA, the CDR3 is TGCAGCGTAGCCGGGACATCTTCCTCCTACGAGCAGTACTTC.